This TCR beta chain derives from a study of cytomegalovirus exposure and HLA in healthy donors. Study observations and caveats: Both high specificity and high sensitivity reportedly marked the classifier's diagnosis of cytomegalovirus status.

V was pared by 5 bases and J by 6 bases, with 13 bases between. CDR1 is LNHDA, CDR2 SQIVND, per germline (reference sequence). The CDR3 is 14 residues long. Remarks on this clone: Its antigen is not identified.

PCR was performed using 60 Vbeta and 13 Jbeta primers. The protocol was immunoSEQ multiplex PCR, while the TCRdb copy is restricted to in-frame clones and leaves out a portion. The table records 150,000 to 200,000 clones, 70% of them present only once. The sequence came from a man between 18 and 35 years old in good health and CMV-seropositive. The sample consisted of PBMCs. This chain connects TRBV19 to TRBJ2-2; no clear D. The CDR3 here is CASSLRPGPGELFF. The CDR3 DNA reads TGTGCCAGTAGTCTAAGACCTGGGCCCGGGGAGCTGTTTTTT.